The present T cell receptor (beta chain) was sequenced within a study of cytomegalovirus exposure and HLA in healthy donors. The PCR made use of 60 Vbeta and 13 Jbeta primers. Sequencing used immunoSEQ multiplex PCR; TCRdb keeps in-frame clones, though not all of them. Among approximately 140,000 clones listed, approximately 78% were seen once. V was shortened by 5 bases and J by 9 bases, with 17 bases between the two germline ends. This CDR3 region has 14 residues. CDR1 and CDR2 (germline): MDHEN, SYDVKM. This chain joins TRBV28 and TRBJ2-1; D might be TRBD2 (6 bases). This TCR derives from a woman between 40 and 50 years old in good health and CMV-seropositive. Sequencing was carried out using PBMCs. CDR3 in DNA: TGTGCCAGCAGTCTGAATCGGGACGGGGGTGAGCAGTTCTTC. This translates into CASSLNRDGGEQFF.